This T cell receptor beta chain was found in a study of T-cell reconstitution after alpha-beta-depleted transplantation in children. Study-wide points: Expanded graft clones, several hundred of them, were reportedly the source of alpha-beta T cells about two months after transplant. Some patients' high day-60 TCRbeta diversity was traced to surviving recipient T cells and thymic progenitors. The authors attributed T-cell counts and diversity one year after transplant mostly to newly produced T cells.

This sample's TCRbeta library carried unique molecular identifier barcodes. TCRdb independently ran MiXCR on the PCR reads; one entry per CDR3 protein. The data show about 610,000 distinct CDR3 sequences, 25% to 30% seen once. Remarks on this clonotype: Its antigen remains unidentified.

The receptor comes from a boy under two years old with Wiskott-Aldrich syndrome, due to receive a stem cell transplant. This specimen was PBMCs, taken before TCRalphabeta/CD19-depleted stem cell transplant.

As DNA, the CDR3 is TGCAGTGCTCGTAGCGGGATTTCCTACGAGCAGTACTTC. It is translated as CSARSGISYEQYF. The rearrangement links TRBV20-1 to TRBJ2-7; TRBD2 matches at 8 bases. The CDR3 length is 13 residues. Trimming cost V 5 bases and J 1 base; bases outside gene matches: 4. Germline V gives CDR1 DFQATT, CDR2 SNEGSKA (reference sequence).